This TCR beta chain was sequenced for a study of T cell changes during pregnancy in multiple sclerosis. CDR1 and CDR2 (germline): SGHTA, FQGNSA. The CDR3 is made up of 16 amino acids. Trimming removed 4 bases at V and 3 bases at J, with 16 bases between. Measured with immunoSEQ multiplex PCR; TCRdb has only the in-frame clones, and not every one. The sample has about 92,000 clones; about 92% are singletons. The sample consisted of peripheral blood, taken in the first trimester of pregnancy. The chain couples TRBV7-2 to TRBJ2-4, with a possible D match to TRBD1 (5 bases). This TCR was sampled from a female donor with multiple sclerosis, enrolled in a pregnancy study. CDR3 amino acids: CASSSISRVVKNIQYF. CDR3 nucleotides: TGTGCCAGCAGCTCGATCTCCAGGGTAGTCAAAAACATTCAGTACTTC.